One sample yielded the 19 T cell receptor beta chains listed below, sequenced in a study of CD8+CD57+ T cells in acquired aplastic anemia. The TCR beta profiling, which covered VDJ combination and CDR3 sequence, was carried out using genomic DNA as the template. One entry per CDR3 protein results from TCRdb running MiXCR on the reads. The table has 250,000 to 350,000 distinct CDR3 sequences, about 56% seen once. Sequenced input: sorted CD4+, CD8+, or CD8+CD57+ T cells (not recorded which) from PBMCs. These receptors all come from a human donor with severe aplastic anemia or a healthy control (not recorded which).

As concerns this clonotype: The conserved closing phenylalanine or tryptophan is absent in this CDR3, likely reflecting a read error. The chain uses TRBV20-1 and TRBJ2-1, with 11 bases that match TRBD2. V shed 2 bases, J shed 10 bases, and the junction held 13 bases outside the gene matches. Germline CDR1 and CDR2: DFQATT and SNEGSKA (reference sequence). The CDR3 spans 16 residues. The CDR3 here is CSARNSIAGGRAEQFL. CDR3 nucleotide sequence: TGCAGTGCTAGAAATTCCATAGCGGGGGGGCGTGCCGAGCAGTTCCTC.

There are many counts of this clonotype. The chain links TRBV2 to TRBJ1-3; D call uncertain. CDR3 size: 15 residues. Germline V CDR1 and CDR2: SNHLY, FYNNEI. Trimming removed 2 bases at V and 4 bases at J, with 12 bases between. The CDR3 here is CASSELEGGGNTIYF. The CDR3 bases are TGTGCCAGCAGTGAATTGGAGGGAGGAGGAAACACCATATATTTT.

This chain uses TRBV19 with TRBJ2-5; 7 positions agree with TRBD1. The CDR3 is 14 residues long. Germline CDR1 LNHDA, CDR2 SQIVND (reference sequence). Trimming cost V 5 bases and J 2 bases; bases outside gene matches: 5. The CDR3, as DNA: TGTGCCAGTAGTCTTGACAGGGCGCAAGAGACCCAGTACTTC. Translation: CASSLDRAQETQYF.

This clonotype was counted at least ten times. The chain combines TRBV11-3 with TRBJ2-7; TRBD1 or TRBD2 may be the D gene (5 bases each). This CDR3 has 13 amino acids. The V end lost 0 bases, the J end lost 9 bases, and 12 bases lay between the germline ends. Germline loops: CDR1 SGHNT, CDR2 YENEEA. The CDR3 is CASSLDTAGRQYF. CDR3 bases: TGTGCCAGCAGCTTAGATACGGCAGGGAGGCAGTACTTC. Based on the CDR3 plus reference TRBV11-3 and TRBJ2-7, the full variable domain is EAGVVQSPRYKIIEKKQPVAFWCNPISGHNTLYWYLQNLGQGPELLIRYENEEAVDDSQLPKDRFSAERLKGVDSTLKIQPAELGDSAVYLCASSLDTAGRQYFGPGTRLTVT.

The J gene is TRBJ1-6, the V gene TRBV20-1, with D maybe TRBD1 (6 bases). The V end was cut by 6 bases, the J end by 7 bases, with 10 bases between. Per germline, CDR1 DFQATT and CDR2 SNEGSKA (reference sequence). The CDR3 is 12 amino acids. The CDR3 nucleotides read TGCAGTGCCGGGACAAGGAATTCACCCCTCCACTTT. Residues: CSAGTRNSPLHF.

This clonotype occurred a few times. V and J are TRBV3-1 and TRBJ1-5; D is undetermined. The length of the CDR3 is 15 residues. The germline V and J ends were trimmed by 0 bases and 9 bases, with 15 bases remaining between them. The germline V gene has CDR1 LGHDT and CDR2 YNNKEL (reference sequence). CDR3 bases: TGTGCCAGCAGCCAAGATCGCATTCAGCAGCGGCCCCAGCATTTT. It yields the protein CASSQDRIQQRPQHF.

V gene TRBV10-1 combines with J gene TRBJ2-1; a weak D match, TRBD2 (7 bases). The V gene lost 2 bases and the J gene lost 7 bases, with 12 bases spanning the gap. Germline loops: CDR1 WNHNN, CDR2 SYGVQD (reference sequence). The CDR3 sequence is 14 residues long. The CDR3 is CASSEVGGENEQFF. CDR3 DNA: TGCGCCAGCAGTGAGGTAGGGGGGGAAAATGAGCAGTTCTTC.

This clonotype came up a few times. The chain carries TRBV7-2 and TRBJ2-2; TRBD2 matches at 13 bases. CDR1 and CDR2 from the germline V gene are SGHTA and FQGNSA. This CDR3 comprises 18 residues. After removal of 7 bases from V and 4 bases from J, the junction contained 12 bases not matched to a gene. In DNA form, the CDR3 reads TGTGCCAGCACCCCCCGATCACTAGCGGGGGGGACCACCGGGGAGCTGTTTTTT. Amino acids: CASTPRSLAGGTTGELFF.

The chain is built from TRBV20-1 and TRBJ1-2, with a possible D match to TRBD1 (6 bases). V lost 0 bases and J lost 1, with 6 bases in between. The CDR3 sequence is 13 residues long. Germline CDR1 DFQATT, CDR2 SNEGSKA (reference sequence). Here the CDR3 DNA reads TGCAGTGCTAGAGACAGGGGTAACTATGGCTACACCTTC. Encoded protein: CSARDRGNYGYTF.

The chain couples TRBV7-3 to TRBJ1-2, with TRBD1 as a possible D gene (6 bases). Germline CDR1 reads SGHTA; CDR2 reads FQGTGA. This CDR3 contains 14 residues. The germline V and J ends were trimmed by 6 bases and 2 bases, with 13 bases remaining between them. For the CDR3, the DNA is TGTGCCAGCAGGTCCCGGGGGGGCAACTATGGCTACACCTTC. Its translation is CASRSRGGNYGYTF.

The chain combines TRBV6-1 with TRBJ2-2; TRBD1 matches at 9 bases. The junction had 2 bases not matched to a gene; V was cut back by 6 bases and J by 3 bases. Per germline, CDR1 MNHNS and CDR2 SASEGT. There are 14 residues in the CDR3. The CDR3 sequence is CASRRDRDTGELFF. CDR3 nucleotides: TGTGCCAGCAGGAGGGACAGGGACACCGGGGAGCTGTTTTTT.

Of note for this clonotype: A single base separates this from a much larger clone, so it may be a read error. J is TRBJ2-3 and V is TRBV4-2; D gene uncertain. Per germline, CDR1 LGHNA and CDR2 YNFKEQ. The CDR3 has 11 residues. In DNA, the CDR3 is TGTGCCAGCAGCCAAGGGGTAACGCGGTATTTT. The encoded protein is CASSQGVTRYF.

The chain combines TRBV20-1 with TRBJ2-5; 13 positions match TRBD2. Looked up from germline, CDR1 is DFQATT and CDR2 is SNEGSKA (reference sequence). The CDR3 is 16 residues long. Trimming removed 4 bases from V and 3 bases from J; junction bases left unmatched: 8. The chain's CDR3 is CSANRGGLAGKETQYF. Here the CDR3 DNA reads TGCAGTGCTAACCGCGGGGGACTAGCGGGAAAAGAGACCCAGTACTTC.

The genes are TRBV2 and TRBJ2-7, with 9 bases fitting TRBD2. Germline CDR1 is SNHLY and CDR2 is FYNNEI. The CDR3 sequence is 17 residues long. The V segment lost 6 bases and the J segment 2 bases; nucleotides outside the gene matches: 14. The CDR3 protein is CASSSAKGGRETYEQYF. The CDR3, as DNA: TGTGCCAGCAGCTCCGCGAAGGGCGGGAGGGAGACCTACGAGCAGTACTTC. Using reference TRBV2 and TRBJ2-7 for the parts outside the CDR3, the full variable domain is EPEVTQTPSHQVTQMGQEVILRCVPISNHLYFYWYRQILGQKVEFLVSFYNNEISEKSEIFDDQFSVERPDGSNFTLKIRSTKLEDSAMYFCASSSAKGGRETYEQYFGPGTRLTVT.

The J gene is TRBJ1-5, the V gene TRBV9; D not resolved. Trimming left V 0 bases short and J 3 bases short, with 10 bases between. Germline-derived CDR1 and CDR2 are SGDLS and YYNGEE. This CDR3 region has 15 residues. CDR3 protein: CASSVGGSVNQPQHF. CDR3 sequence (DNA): TGTGCCAGCAGCGTAGGGGGTTCGGTCAATCAGCCCCAGCATTTT.

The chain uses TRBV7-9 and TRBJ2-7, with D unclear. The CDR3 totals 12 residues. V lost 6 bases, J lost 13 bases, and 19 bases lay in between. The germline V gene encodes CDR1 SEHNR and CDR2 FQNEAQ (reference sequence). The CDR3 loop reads CASSGYGPKEYF. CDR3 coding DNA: TGTGCCAGCAGTGGGTACGGTCCGAAAGAATACTTC.

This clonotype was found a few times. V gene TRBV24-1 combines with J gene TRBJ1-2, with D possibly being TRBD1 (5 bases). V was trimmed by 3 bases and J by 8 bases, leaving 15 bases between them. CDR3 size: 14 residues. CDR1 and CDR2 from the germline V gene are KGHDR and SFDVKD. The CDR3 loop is CATSDRSRAKGYTF. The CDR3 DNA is TGTGCCACCAGTGATCGGAGCAGGGCTAAAGGCTACACCTTC.

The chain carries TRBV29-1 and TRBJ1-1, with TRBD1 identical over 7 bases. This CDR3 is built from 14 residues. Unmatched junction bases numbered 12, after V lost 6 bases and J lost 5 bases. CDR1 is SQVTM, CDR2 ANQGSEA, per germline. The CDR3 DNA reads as TGCAGCGTGTCCTCCACACAGGGGCGGACTGAAGCTTTCTTT. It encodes CSVSSTQGRTEAFF.

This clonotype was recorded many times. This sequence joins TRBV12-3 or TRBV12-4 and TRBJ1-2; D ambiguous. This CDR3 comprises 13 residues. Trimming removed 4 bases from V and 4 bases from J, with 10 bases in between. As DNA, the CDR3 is TGTGCCAGCAGTTACATGTCTATCTATGGCTACACCTTC. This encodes CASSYMSIYGYTF.